The 29 T cell receptor beta chains presented below share a single source sample, sequenced in a study of human T cells and chemical hapten exposure (dated by TCRdb to about 2021). Library preparation was by RACE. Sequencing instrument: NextSeq 500. TCRdb itself trimmed the public reads at Q25 with fastp, ran MiXCR and retained productive beta chains. Each CDR3 protein gets just one entry, which takes the most common genes and DNA from the rows behind it. This sample gives 150,000 to 200,000 distinct CDR3 sequences in total; 25% to 35% of them show up just once. The ten largest account for 2.1% of the sample. Sample time point, as interpreted from the label and publication: patch test 3, about 24 weeks after DPC sensitization. The label giving this sample's treatment or condition can be read as: therapeutic diphenylcyclopropenone sensitization with weekly scalp DPC. The sample was whole blood, taken in connection with sensitization to the hapten diphenylcyclopropenone (DPC). These receptors were collected from a woman between 18 and 30 years old with alopecia areata. Some clones in this sample may be carry-over from other donors' samples.

This CDR3 reads CASSKGVNTEAFF. The CDR3, as DNA: TGTGCCAGCAGTAAGGGGGTGAACACTGAAGCTTTCTTT. V is TRBV12-3 or TRBV12-4 and J is TRBJ1-1; a weak D match, TRBD1 (6 bases). Trimming removed 5 bases at V and 0 bases at J, with 7 bases between. The CDR3 covers 13 residues.

The gene calls are TRBV18 and TRBJ1-1; 7 bases are a match to TRBD1. V shed 3 bases and J 4 bases; nucleotides not matched to a gene: 14. Germline values: CDR1 KGHSH, CDR2 LQKENI. The CDR3 spans 17 residues. The CDR3 protein is CASSPLDDLGQITEAFF. CDR3 bases: TGTGCCAGCTCACCGTTAGATGATCTGGGACAGATCACTGAAGCTTTCTTT.

The rearrangement joins TRBV7-2 to TRBJ2-3; D uncertain. Germline V lookup: CDR1 SGHTA, CDR2 FQGNSA. CDR3 length equals 13 residues. V was trimmed by 4 bases and J by 5 bases, leaving 10 bases between them. This CDR3 is CASSSYTVDTQYF. The CDR3 nucleotides read TGTGCCAGCAGCTCTTACACCGTAGATACGCAGTATTTT.

This clonotype was recorded many times. The CDR3 bases are TGTGCCAGCAGTTACCCTGGACCAATTCAAGAGACCCAGTACTTC. This translates into CASSYPGPIQETQYF. The rearrangement uses TRBV6-2 or TRBV6-3 and TRBJ2-5; D is ambiguous. Germline-derived CDR1 and CDR2 are MNHEY and SVGEGT. Trimming took 2 bases from V and 2 from J, leaving 12 bases between them. The CDR3 contains 15 residues.

The genes are TRBV11-2 and TRBJ2-3, with D tentatively TRBD2 (5 bases). Trimming removed 5 bases from V and 4 bases from J, with 16 bases in between. CDR3 size: 15 residues. Looked up from germline, CDR1 is SGHAT and CDR2 is FQNNGV. The CDR3: CASSPDYPRADTQYF. As DNA, the CDR3 is TGTGCCAGCAGCCCCGACTACCCACGGGCAGATACGCAGTATTTT.

The rearrangement links TRBV4-1 to TRBJ1-5, with 8 bases matching TRBD1. The germline CDR1 and CDR2 sequences are MGHRA and YSYEKL. The CDR3 is made up of 15 amino acids. With V trimmed by 1 base and J by 6 bases, 5 bases remained unmatched. In DNA, the CDR3 is TGCGCCAGCAGCCAAGCATCAGGGGGCGGTCAGCCCCAGCATTTT. Its protein is CASSQASGGGQPQHF.

The chain recombines TRBV29-1 with TRBJ2-1; 11 bases map to TRBD2. Germline V gene lookup returns CDR1 SQVTM and CDR2 ANQGSEA. The CDR3 sequence is 17 residues long. Trimming at V came to 2 bases and at J to 6 bases, leaving 12 bases not matched to a gene. CDR3 DNA sequence: TGCAGCGTTGAAACTGGGGGTAGCGGGAGGGGGGGCAATGAGCAGTTCTTC. Amino acid sequence: CSVETGGSGRGGNEQFF.

The genes are TRBV6-4 and TRBJ2-1; 11 bases line up with TRBD2. The germline V gene has CDR1 MRHNA and CDR2 SNTAGT. After removal of 7 bases from V and 0 bases from J, the junction contained 11 bases not matched to a gene. There are 18 residues in the CDR3. The CDR3 region is CASKGLAVFVSSYNEQFF. DNA for the CDR3: TGTGCCAGCAAGGGACTAGCGGTTTTCGTGAGCTCCTACAATGAGCAGTTCTTC.

This clonotype has just a few counts. This chain links TRBV29-1 with TRBJ1-2; 8 bases match TRBD1. This CDR3 is built from 14 residues. V lost 5 bases and J lost 3; bases outside the gene matches: 8. Germline CDR1 reads SQVTM; CDR2 reads ANQGSEA. The DNA of the CDR3 is TGCAGCGTTTCGGGGGACAGGAGGGACTATGGCTACACCTTC. It is translated as CSVSGDRRDYGYTF.

The chain is built from TRBV5-1 and TRBJ1-2, with D perhaps TRBD1 (5 bases). CDR1 SGHRS and CDR2 YFSETQ come from the germline V gene. The CDR3 totals 14 residues. Trimming took off 5 bases at V and 6 bases at J, with 17 bases between the two ends. CDR3 nucleotide sequence: TGCGCCAGCAGTTCACAGACAGAACTGGATGGCTACACCTTC. Translated, it gives CASSSQTELDGYTF.

V usage is TRBV19 and J usage is TRBJ2-5; 10 bases line up with TRBD2. The CDR3 has 17 amino acids. The J segment lost 0 bases and the V segment lost 4 bases, leaving 8 bases of the junction unmatched. Germline V lookup: CDR1 LNHDA, CDR2 SQIVND (reference sequence). The CDR3 sequence: CASSTRGLADDQETQYF. CDR3 coding DNA: TGTGCCAGTAGTACCCGCGGACTAGCGGATGACCAAGAGACCCAGTACTTC.

The V call is TRBV7-8, the J call TRBJ1-1; D perhaps matches TRBD1 (6 bases). In germline, CDR1 is SGHVS, CDR2 FQNEAQ. The V end was cut by 1 base, the J end by 8 bases, with 11 bases between. The CDR3 length is 13 residues. CDR3 protein: CASSLETGLEAFF. In nucleotides, the CDR3 is TGTGCCAGCAGCTTAGAGACAGGATTAGAAGCTTTCTTT.

V usage is TRBV10-2 and J usage is TRBJ2-3; 9 nucleotides match TRBD2. The CDR3 length is 17 residues. V lost 0 bases, J lost 2 bases, and 6 bases stayed unmatched. The germline V gene has CDR1 WSHSY and CDR2 SAAADI. The CDR3 region has the DNA TGCGCCAGCAGTGAGTCTTCGGCGGGGGGGAACACAGATACGCAGTATTTT. Residues: CASSESSAGGNTDTQYF.

This rearrangement joins TRBV6-2 or TRBV6-3 to TRBJ2-7, with 9 bases aligning to TRBD1. Losses at the gene ends were 4 bases for V and 1 base for J; bases not matched to a gene: 11. From germline, CDR1 is MNHEY and CDR2 SVGEGT. The CDR3 covers 17 residues. The CDR3 loop is CASSLIPGTGRSYEQYF. The CDR3 DNA sequence: TGTGCCAGCAGTTTGATCCCCGGGACAGGGAGGTCCTACGAGCAGTACTTC.

The rearrangement joins TRBV12-3 or TRBV12-4 to TRBJ1-2; D gene uncertain. Trimming removed 2 bases at V and 0 bases at J, with 10 bases between. The CDR3 length is 15 residues. CDR3 bases: TGTGCCAGCAGTTTAATGCTGGATCCTAACTATGGCTACACCTTC. It yields the protein CASSLMLDPNYGYTF.

The chain uses TRBV15 and TRBJ2-2; D is possibly TRBD1 (5 bases). The CDR3 extends over 15 amino acids. The germline CDR1 and CDR2 sequences are LNHNV and YYDKDF (reference sequence). V shed 1 base and J shed 3 bases, with 9 bases lying between them. CDR3 protein: CATSRAQQDTGELFF. CDR3 nucleotide sequence: TGTGCCACCAGCAGAGCCCAACAGGACACCGGGGAGCTGTTTTTT.

This chain joins TRBV9 and TRBJ2-5, with 11 positions matching TRBD2. V shed 3 bases and J 3 bases; nucleotides not matched to a gene: 4. This CDR3 spans 15 amino acids. Germline values: CDR1 SGDLS, CDR2 YYNGEE. CDR3 amino acids: CASSAGLAGEETQYF. The CDR3 nucleotides are TGTGCCAGCAGCGCCGGACTAGCGGGTGAAGAGACCCAGTACTTC.

The chain combines TRBV29-1 with TRBJ1-4; D call uncertain. The germline V gene has CDR1 SQVTM and CDR2 ANQGSEA. The ends were cut back, 4 bases at V and 5 bases at J, with 11 bases in the middle. The CDR3 loop spans 13 amino acids. CDR3 sequence reads: CSVAVGGNEKLFF. The CDR3, as DNA: TGCAGCGTTGCGGTGGGAGGGAATGAAAAACTGTTTTTT.

The chain links TRBV7-2 to TRBJ2-5; 11 nucleotides match TRBD2. The trim removed 2 bases at V and 3 bases at J, leaving 2 bases unmatched. This CDR3 is built from 15 residues. CDR1 and CDR2 (germline): SGHTA, FQGNSA. Here the CDR3 DNA reads TGTGCCAGCAGCTTAATGACTAGCGGGGAAGAGACCCAGTACTTC. It yields the protein CASSLMTSGEETQYF.

In this sample, this clonotype turned up once. The V gene is TRBV4-3, the J gene TRBJ2-6; TRBD2 aligns across 7 bases. This CDR3 spans 18 amino acids. V lost 0 bases to trimming and J lost 0 bases; unmatched junction nucleotides: 5. Germline-derived CDR1 and CDR2 are LGHNA and YSLEER. The CDR3: CASSQDWGGVSGANVLTF. The DNA for the CDR3 is TGCGCCAGCAGCCAAGATTGGGGGGGGGTCTCTGGGGCCAACGTCCTGACTTTC.

The chain uses TRBV24-1 and TRBJ1-1; D is uncertain. The length of the CDR3 is 14 residues. Germline values: CDR1 KGHDR, CDR2 SFDVKD. Deletions cut 5 bases from V and 1 base from J, with 10 bases between. CDR3 residues: CATSGAGANTEAFF. CDR3 DNA sequence: TGTGCCACCAGTGGTGCGGGCGCGAACACTGAAGCTTTCTTT.

The chain uses TRBV4-1 and TRBJ2-3; D possibly matches TRBD1 or TRBD2 (7 bases each). Germline CDR1 and CDR2: MGHRA and YSYEKL. With 8 bases removed from V and 5 bases from J, the gap between germline ends came to 17 bases. This CDR3 region has 14 residues. The CDR3 loop is CASLGEGARDTQYF. Written as DNA, the CDR3 is TGCGCCAGCCTAGGGGAGGGGGCAAGAGATACGCAGTATTTT.

This clonotype was picked up a small number of times. V is TRBV6-6 and J is TRBJ2-2, with D possibly called TRBD1 or TRBD2 (5 bases each). The CDR3 is made up of 14 amino acids. Germline values: CDR1 MNHNY, CDR2 SVGAGI (reference sequence). Trimming stripped 6 bases from V and 6 bases from J, with 14 bases between. The CDR3 nucleotides are TGTGCCAGCAGCGGGACCCTTGGCGCCGGGGAGCTGTTTTTT. This sequence encodes CASSGTLGAGELFF.

V gene TRBV6-4 combines with J gene TRBJ2-1; D call uncertain. Germline V gene data show CDR1 as MRHNA and CDR2 as SNTAGT. V lost 0 bases to trimming and J lost 9 bases, with 9 bases between them. The CDR3 has 13 residues. DNA of the CDR3: TGTGCCAGCAGTGACTCGTATTCCGTTGAGCAGTTCTTC. Amino acid sequence: CASSDSYSVEQFF.

The chain carries TRBV3-2 and TRBJ2-3; the table's D gene call, TRBD2, was not cross checked with the DNA. TRBV3-2 represents a pseudogene. This CDR3 contains 16 residues. CDR3 loop: CASNSKIREPTDTQYF. The CDR3 nucleotides are TGTGCCAGCAACTCCAAGATAAGGGAGCCCACAGATACGCAGTATTTT.

The chain is built from TRBV29-1 and TRBJ1-2; D is uncertain. This CDR3 is built from 18 residues. Germline V gene data show CDR1 as SQVTM and CDR2 as ANQGSEA. V lost 2 bases and J 5 bases, leaving 27 bases between the germline ends. In DNA form, the CDR3 reads TGCAGCGTTGAAAACCCCCGGAACCCCACCCCCTTTAGTTATGGCTACACCTTC. It encodes CSVENPRNPTPFSYGYTF.

The chain joins TRBV15 to TRBJ2-1, with 12 bases lining up with TRBD2. V dropped 8 bases and J dropped 6; count of bases not matched to a gene: 8. This CDR3 is built from 15 residues. Germline V gives CDR1 LNHNV, CDR2 YYDKDF (reference sequence). DNA for the CDR3: TGTGCCACCCGAACCCTAGCGGGAGGGAGCAATGAGCAGTTCTTC. Amino acid sequence: CATRTLAGGSNEQFF.

This clonotype showed up just a few times. V gene TRBV20-1 combines with J gene TRBJ2-5, with D tentatively TRBD2 (7 bases). The CDR3 is 12 amino acids. Germline V gives CDR1 DFQATT, CDR2 SNEGSKA (reference sequence). Trimming removed 8 bases from V and 2 bases from J, with 12 bases in between. DNA of the CDR3: TGCAGTACCGGGGGGCAGCAAGAGACCCAGTACTTC. Its protein product is CSTGGQQETQYF.

The J gene is TRBJ1-2, the V gene TRBV12-3 or TRBV12-4, with D hard to call. V was clipped by 4 bases and J by 2 bases, with 5 bases between them. This CDR3 spans 12 amino acids. The CDR3: CASSYQNYGYTF. Here the CDR3 DNA reads TGTGCCAGCAGTTATCAAAACTATGGCTACACCTTC.